This entry features one T cell receptor beta chain sequence. This sample stems from a study of shared clonotypes between healthy human individuals. The protocol was immunoSEQ multiplex PCR, while the TCRdb copy is restricted to in-frame clones and leaves out a portion. The table includes roughly 2.4 million clones, around 95% detected once. The CDR3 totals 12 residues. Trimming pared 7 bases from V and 7 bases from J, leaving 14 bases between. Germline-derived CDR1 and CDR2 are SQVTM and ANQGSEA. V is TRBV29-1 and J is TRBJ2-4, with D tentatively TRBD1 (6 bases). The source is a man in his late teens or twenties in good health. The material sequenced was naive CD4+ T cells sorted from blood. As to subset: CD45RA+ positively selected. CDR3 DNA: TGCAGCGCCGGCCCAGGGGACAACATTCAGTACTTC. Its translation: CSAGPGDNIQYF.